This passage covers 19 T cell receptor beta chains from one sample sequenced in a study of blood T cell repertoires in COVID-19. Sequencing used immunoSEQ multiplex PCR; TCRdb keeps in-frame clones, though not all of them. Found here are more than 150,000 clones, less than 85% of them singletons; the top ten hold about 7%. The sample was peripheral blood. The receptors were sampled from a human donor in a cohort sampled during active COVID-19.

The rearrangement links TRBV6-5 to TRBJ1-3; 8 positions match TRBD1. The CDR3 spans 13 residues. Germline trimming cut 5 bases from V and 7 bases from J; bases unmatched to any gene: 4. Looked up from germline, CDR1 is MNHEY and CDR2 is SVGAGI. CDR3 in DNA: TGTGCCAGCAGTACAGGGGGGAAGAACACCATATATTTT. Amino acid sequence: CASSTGGKNTIYF.

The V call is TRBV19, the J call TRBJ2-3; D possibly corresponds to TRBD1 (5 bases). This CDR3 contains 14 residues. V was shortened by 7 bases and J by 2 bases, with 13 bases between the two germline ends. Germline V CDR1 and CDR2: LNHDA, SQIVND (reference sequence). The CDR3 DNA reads TGTGCCAGTACCCTTCGACAGAACACAGATACGCAGTATTTT. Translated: CASTLRQNTDTQYF.

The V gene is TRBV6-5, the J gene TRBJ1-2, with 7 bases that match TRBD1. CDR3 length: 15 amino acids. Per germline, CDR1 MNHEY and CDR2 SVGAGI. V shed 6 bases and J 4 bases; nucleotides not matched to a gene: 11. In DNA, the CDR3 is TGTGCCAGCAGCCCCGACAGGGTACGGGCCTATGGCTACACCTTC. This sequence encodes CASSPDRVRAYGYTF.

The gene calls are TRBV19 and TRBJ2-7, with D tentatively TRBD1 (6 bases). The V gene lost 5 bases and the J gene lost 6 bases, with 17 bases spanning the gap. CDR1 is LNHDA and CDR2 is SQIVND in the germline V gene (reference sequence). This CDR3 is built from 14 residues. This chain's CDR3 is CASSSRGIEGEQYF. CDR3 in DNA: TGTGCCAGTAGTTCCAGGGGTATCGAGGGCGAGCAGTACTTC.

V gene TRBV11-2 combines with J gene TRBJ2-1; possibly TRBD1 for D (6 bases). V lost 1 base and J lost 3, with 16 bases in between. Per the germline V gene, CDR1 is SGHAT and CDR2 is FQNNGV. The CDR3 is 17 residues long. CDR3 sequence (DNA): TGTGCCAGCAGCTTAGCGGGCGTGGGGGCGGGCTACAATGAGCAGTTCTTC. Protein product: CASSLAGVGAGYNEQFF. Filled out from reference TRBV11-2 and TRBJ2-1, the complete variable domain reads EAGVAQSPRYKIIEKRQSVAFWCNPISGHATLYWYQQILGQGPKLLIQFQNNGVVDDSQLPKDRFSAERLKGVDSTLKIQPAKLEDSAVYLCASSLAGVGAGYNEQFFGPGTRLTVL.

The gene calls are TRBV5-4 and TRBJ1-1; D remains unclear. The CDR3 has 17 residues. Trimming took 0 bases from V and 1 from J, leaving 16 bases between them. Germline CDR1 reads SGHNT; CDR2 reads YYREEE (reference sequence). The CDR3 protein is CASSLVPGGRANTEAFF. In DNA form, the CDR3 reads TGTGCCAGCAGCTTGGTACCAGGTGGGCGGGCGAACACTGAAGCTTTCTTT.

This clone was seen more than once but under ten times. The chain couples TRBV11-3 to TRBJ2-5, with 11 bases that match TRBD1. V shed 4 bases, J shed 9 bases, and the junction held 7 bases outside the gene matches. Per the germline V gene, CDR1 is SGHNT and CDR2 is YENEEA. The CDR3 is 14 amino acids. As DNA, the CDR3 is TGTGCCAGCAGCTCCGGACAGGGGGCAGCGGCCCAGTACTTC. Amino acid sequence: CASSSGQGAAAQYF.

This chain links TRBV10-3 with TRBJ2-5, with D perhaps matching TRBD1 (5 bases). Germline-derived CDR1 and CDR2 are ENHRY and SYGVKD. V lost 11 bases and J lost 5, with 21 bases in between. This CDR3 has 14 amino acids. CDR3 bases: TGTGCCGCAGCCGTTTACCCAAAGGGGGAGACCCAGTACTTC. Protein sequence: CAAAVYPKGETQYF.

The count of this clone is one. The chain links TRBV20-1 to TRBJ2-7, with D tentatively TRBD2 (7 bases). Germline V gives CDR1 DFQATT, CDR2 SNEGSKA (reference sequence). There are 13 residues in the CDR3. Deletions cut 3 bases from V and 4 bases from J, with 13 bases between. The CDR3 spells CSASEGGVYEQYF. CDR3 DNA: TGCAGTGCTAGTGAGGGGGGGGTTTACGAGCAGTACTTC.

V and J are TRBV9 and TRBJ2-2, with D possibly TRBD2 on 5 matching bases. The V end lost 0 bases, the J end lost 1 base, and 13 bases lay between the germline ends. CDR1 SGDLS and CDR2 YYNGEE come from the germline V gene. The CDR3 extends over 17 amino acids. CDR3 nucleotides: TGTGCCAGCAGCGTAGAAGGCCGGGGTAAGAACACCGGGGAGCTGTTTTTT. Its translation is CASSVEGRGKNTGELFF.

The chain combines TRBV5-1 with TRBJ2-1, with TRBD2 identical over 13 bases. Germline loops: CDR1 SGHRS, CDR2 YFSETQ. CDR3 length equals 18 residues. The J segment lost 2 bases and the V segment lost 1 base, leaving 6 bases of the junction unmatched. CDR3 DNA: TGCGCCAGCAGCTTGACCGGACTAGCGGGGGCCACCTACAATGAGCAGTTCTTC. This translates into CASSLTGLAGATYNEQFF.

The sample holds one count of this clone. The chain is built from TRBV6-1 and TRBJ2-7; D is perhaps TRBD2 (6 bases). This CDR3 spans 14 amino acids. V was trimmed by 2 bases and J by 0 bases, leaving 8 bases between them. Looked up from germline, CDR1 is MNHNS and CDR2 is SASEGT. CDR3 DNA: TGTGCCAGCAGTGAATGGGGGGACTCCTACGAGCAGTACTTC. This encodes CASSEWGDSYEQYF.

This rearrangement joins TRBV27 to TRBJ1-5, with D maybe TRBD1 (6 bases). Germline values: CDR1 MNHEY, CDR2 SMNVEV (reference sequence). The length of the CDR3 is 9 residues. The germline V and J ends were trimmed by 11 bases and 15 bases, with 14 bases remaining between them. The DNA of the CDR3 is TGTGCCGCCACACAGGGTATGCATTTT. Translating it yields CAATQGMHF.

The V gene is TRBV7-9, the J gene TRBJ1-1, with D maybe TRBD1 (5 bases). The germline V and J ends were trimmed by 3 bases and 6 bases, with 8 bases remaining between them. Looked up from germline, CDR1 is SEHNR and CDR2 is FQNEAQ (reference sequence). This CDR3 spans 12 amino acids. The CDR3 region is CASSFREAEAFF. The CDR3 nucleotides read TGTGCCAGCAGCTTCAGGGAAGCTGAAGCTTTCTTT.

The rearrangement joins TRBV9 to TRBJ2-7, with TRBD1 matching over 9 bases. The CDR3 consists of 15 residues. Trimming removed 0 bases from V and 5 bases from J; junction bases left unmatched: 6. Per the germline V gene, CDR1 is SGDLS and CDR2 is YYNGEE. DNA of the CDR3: TGTGCCAGCAGCGTAGAGGGGACAGGGTCCCACGAGCAGTACTTC. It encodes CASSVEGTGSHEQYF.

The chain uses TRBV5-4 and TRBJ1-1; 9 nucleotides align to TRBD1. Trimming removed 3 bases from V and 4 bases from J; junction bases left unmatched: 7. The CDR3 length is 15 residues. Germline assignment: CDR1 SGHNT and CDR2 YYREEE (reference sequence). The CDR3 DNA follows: TGTGCCAGCAGCTGGGGACAGGGACTTGGCACTGAAGCTTTCTTT. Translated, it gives CASSWGQGLGTEAFF.

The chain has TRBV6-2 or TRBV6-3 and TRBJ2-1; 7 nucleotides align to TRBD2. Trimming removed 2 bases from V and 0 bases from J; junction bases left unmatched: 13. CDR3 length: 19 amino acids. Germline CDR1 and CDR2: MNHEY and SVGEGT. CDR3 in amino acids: CASSYPLGSGEGSYNEQFF. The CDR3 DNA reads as TGTGCCAGCAGTTACCCCCTCGGGAGCGGGGAGGGCTCCTACAATGAGCAGTTCTTC.

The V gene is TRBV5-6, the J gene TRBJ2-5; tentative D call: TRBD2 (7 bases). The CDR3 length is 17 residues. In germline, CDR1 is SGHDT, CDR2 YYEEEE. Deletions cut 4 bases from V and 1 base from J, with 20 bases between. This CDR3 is CASSVGWGGVSQETQYF. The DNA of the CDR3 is TGTGCCAGCAGCGTGGGTTGGGGGGGCGTATCCCAAGAGACCCAGTACTTC.

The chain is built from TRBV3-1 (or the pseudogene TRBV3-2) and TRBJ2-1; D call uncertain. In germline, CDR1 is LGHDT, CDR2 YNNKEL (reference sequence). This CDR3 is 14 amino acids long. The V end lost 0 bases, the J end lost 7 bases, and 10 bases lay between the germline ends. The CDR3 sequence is CASSQELRQNEQFF. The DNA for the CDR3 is TGTGCCAGCAGCCAAGAACTACGCCAGAATGAGCAGTTCTTC.